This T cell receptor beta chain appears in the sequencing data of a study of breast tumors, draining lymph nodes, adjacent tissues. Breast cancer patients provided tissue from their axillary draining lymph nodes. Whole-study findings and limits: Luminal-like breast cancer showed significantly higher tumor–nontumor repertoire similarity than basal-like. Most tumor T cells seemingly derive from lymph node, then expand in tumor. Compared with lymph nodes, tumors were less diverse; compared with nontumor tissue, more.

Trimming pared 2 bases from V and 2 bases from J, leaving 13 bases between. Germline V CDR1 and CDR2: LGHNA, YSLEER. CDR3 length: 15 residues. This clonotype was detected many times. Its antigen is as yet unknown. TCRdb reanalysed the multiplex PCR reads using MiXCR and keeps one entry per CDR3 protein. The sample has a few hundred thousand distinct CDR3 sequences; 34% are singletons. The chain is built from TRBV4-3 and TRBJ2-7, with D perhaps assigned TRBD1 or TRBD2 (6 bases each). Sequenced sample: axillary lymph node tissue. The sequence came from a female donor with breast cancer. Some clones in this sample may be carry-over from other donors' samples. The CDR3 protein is CASSQTGADTYEQYF. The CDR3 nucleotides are TGCGCCAGCAGCCAAACGGGGGCCGATACCTACGAGCAGTACTTC.